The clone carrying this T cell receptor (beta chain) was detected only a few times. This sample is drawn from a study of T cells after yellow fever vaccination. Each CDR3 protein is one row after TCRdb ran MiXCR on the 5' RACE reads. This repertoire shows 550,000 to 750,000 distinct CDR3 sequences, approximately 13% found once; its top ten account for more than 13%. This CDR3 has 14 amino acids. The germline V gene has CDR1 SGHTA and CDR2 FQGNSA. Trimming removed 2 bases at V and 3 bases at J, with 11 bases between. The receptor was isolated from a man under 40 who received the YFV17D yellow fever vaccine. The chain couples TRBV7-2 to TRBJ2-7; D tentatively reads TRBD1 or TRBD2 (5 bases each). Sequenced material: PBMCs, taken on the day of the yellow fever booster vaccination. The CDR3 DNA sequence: TGTGCCAGCAGCTTAAGAGGGGCGTACTACGAGCAGTACTTC. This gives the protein CASSLRGAYYEQYF.